These T cell receptor beta chains were read from a single sample in a study of breast tumors, draining lymph nodes, adjacent tissues. TCRdb analysed the multiplex PCR reads with MiXCR anew, one entry per CDR3 protein. The sample has about 66,000 distinct CDR3 sequences, approximately 40% seen once. Sequenced input: breast tumor tissue. These receptors were obtained from a female donor with breast cancer. Some clones in this sample may be carry-over from other donors' samples. CDR3s include the opening cysteine and the closing phenylalanine or tryptophan. A D gene is named only where the DNA matches it firmly. Not all rows give a size; the values are once, few, many and, for expanded clones, a class.

>.|TRBV6-4|TRBJ1-1|TRBD1
TGTGCCAGCGCGGGGGGGACAGGCCTGCCAGCTTTCTTT
CASAGGTGLPAFF
>few|TRBV29-1|TRBJ2-1|.
TGCAGCGTTGAAAGGTTAGAAGCTGAGCAGTTCTTC
CSVERLEAEQFF
>.|TRBV20-1|TRBJ1-4|.
TGCAGTGCTAGGCAGGGAGCGGGATGGGAAAAACTGTTTTTT
CSARQGAGWEKLFF
>medium-sized|TRBV29-1|TRBJ2-7|TRBD2
TGCAGCGTCCAAAAGGGCGGGAGGGCCGTACACGAGCAGTACTTC
CSVQKGGRAVHEQYF
>many|TRBV20-1|TRBJ2-7|TRBD1
TGCAGTGCTAGAATCCGGGACAGACTCTACGAGCAGTACTTC
CSARIRDRLYEQYF
>many|TRBV16|TRBJ2-7|TRBD1
TGTGCCAGCAGCCAACAACAGGGGCGCACCCACGAGCAGTACTTC
CASSQQQGRTHEQYF
>many|TRBV6-2/TRBV6-3|TRBJ2-7|.
TGTGCCAGCAGTTACGCGCAGGCTACCTACGAGCAGTACTTC
CASSYAQATYEQYF
>many|TRBV6-2/TRBV6-3|TRBJ2-1|TRBD1
TGTGCCAGCAGTCCTAGGACAGGGTACTACAATGAGCAGTTCTTC
CASSPRTGYYNEQFF
>many|TRBV4-1|TRBJ1-3|TRBD1
TGCGCCAGCAGCTACACAGTAGTCTCGGGGACAGCTGGAAACACCATATATTTT
CASSYTVVSGTAGNTIYF
>.|TRBV7-8|TRBJ2-3|TRBD2
TGTGCCAGCAGCCCAGCGGGAGAAGGGACGGCGCAGTATTTT
CASSPAGEGTAQYF
>many|TRBV5-8|TRBJ2-7|TRBD2
TGTGCCAGCAGCTTGGTGCTAGCGGGAGCGGGGGAGCAGTACTTC
CASSLVLAGAGEQYF
>many|TRBV25-1|TRBJ2-5|.
TGTGCCAGCAGTGCCCTTCAGGGTTTCAAAGAGACCCAGTACTTC
CASSALQGFKETQYF
>once|TRBV15|TRBJ2-3|TRBD2
TGTGCCACCAGCAGTTCCCGACTAGCGGGGGGGACAGATACGCAGTATTTT
CATSSSRLAGGTDTQYF
>many|TRBV7-8|TRBJ2-3|.
TGTGCCAGCAGCTATATCGCAGATACGCAGTATTTT
CASSYIADTQYF